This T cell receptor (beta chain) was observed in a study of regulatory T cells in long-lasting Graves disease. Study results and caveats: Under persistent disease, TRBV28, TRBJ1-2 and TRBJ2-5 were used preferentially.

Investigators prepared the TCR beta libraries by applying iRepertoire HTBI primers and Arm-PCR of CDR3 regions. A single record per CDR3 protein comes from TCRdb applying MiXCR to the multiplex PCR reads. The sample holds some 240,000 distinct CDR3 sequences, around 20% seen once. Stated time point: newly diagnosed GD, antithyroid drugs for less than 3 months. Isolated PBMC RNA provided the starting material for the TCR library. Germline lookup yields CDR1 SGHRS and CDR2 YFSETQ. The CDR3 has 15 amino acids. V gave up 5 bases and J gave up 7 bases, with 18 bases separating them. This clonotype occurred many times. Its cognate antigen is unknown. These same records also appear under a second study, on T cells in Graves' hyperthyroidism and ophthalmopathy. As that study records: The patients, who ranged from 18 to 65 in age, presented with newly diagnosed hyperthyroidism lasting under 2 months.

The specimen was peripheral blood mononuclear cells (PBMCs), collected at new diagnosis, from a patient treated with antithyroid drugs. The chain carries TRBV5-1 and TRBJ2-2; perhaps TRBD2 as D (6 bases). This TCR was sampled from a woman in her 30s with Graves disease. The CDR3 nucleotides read TGCGCCAGCAGACCTCTAGCGAGAGTGGGCGGGGAGCTGTTTTTT. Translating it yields CASRPLARVGGELFF.